This T cell receptor (beta chain) was observed in a study of CD8+CD57+ T cells in acquired aplastic anemia. Trimming took 2 bases from V and 1 from J, leaving 8 bases between them. The CDR3 sequence is 14 residues long. Germline V gives CDR1 MNHEY, CDR2 SVGAGI. It was genomic DNA that served as the template for profiling TCR beta VDJ and CDR3. TCRdb re-called the reads with MiXCR, one entry per CDR3 protein. The table has about 180,000 distinct CDR3 sequences, roughly half seen once; the top ten hold around 3%. Specimen: sorted CD4+, CD8+, or CD8+CD57+ T cells (not recorded which) from PBMCs. This chain uses TRBV6-5 with TRBJ1-2; no definite D call. This sequence originates from a human donor in good health. The CDR3 DNA reads as TGTGCCAGCAGTTACGGCGGAAATAACTATGGCTACACCTTC. Amino acids: CASSYGGNNYGYTF.